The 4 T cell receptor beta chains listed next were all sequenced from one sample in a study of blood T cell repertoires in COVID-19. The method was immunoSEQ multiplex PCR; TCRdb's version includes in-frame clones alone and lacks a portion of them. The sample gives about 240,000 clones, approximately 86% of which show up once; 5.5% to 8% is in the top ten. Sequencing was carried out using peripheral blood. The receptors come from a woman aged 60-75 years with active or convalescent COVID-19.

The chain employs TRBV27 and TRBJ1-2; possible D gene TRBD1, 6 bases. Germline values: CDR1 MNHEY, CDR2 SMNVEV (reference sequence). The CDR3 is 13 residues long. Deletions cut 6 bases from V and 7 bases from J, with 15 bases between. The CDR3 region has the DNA TGTGCCAGCAGGAGCACAGGGATTCCTGGCTACACCTTC. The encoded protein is CASRSTGIPGYTF.

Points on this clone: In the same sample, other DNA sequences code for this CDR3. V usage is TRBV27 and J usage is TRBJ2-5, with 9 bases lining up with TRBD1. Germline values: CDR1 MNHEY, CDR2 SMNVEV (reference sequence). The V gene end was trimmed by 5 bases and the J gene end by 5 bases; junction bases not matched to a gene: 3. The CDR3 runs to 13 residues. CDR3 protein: CASSPQGAETQYF. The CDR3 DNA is TGTGCCAGCAGTCCACAGGGGGCGGAGACCCAGTACTTC.

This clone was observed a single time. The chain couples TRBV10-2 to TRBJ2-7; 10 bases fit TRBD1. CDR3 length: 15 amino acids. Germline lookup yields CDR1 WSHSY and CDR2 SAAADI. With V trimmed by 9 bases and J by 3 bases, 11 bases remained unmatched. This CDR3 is CASNPGQGRYYEQYF. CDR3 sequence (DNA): TGCGCCAGTAACCCGGGACAGGGGAGGTACTACGAGCAGTACTTC.

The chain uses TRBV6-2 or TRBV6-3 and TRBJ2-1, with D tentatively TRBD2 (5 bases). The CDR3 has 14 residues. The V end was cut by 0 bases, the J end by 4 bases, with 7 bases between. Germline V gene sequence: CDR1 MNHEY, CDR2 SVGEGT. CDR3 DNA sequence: TGTGCCAGCAGTTACTCCCGGGATTACAATGAGCAGTTCTTC. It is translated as CASSYSRDYNEQFF.